These T cell receptor beta chains were read from a single sample in a study of blood T cell repertoires in COVID-19. The method was immunoSEQ multiplex PCR; TCRdb's version includes in-frame clones alone and lacks a portion of them. The sample yields approximately 110,000 clones, around four fifths seen once. The sample comprised peripheral blood. These receptors all stem from a woman between 65 and 79 years old with acute or convalescent COVID-19. CDR3s include the opening cysteine and the closing phenylalanine or tryptophan. The D gene is left open where the match is weak. Size is omitted from some rows. Given values are once, few, many or a class for expanded clones.

once	TRBV28	TRBD1	TRBJ2-3	CASSVNRDRDTQYF	TGTGCCAGCAGTGTTAACCGGGACAGGGATACGCAGTATTTT
NA	TRBV14	NA	TRBJ2-7	CASSQVQGHHEQYF	TGTGCCAGCAGCCAAGTACAGGGCCACCACGAGCAGTACTTC
NA	TRBV9	TRBD1	TRBJ2-1	CAREGPDRDAEQFF	TGTGCCAGAGAGGGCCCCGACAGGGACGCTGAGCAGTTCTTC
NA	TRBV18	NA	TRBJ1-6	CASSPGGRYNSPLHF	TGTGCCAGCTCACCTGGGGGCCGCTATAATTCACCCCTCCACTTT
NA	TRBV7-9	NA	TRBJ2-5	CASSLDLEETQYF	TGTGCCAGCAGCTTAGATCTCGAAGAGACCCAGTACTTC
few	TRBV9	NA	TRBJ1-1	CASSVGISMNTEAFF	TGTGCCAGCAGCGTAGGTATCAGTATGAACACTGAAGCTTTCTTT
once	TRBV3-1/TRBV3-2	NA	TRBJ1-2	CASSPREGSDGYTF	TGTGCCAGCAGCCCTCGGGAGGGTTCGGATGGCTACACCTTC
NA	TRBV29-1	NA	TRBJ2-7	CSAGATTYEQYF	TGCAGCGCGGGGGCCACGACCTACGAGCAGTACTTC
NA	TRBV6-5	TRBD1	TRBJ1-1	CASTTGVNTEAFF	TGTGCCAGCACGACAGGGGTTAACACTGAAGCTTTCTTT
NA	TRBV7-2	NA	TRBJ1-5	CASSLVSGGNQPQHF	TGTGCCAGCAGCTTAGTGTCCGGAGGCAATCAGCCCCAGCATTTT
once	TRBV6-5	NA	TRBJ1-3	CASRSQGFRNTIYF	TGTGCCAGCAGATCACAGGGATTTCGGAACACCATATATTTT
NA	TRBV3-1/TRBV3-2	TRBD1	TRBJ1-3	CASARQGSSGNTIYF	TGTGCCAGTGCCAGACAGGGAAGTAGTGGAAACACCATATATTTT
NA	TRBV12-3/TRBV12-4	NA	TRBJ1-1	CASRPGSGTEAFF	TGTGCCAGCCGGCCCGGATCAGGCACTGAAGCTTTCTTT
NA	TRBV2	TRBD2	TRBJ2-7	CASSPPSGESSYEQYF	TGTGCCAGCTCACCTCCTAGCGGGGAGAGCTCCTACGAGCAGTACTTC
once	TRBV5-1	TRBD2	TRBJ2-7	CASGPAGGPYEQYF	TGCGCCAGCGGTCCAGCGGGGGGCCCCTACGAGCAGTACTTC
NA	TRBV5-1	TRBD1	TRBJ2-3	CASSLMGQGSKDTQYF	TGCGCCAGCAGCTTGATGGGACAGGGAAGTAAGGATACGCAGTATTTT
NA	TRBV9	TRBD2	TRBJ2-7	CASSVGLAGSSYEQYF	TGTGCCAGCAGCGTAGGACTAGCGGGATCGTCCTACGAGCAGTACTTC
NA	TRBV20-1	NA	TRBJ1-1	CSASKLEAFF	TGCAGTGCTAGCAAGCTTGAAGCTTTCTTT
NA	TRBV5-4	TRBD2	TRBJ2-1	CASSRTIAGEDNEQFF	TGTGCCAGCAGCCGAACAATAGCGGGAGAAGACAATGAGCAGTTCTTC
medium-sized	TRBV5-1	NA	TRBJ2-7	CASSWSLGQLREQYF	TGCGCCAGCAGCTGGAGTCTCGGACAGCTTCGCGAGCAGTACTTC
NA	TRBV27	TRBD1	TRBJ2-7	CASGQASSYEQYF	TGTGCCTCGGGACAGGCTTCCTCCTACGAGCAGTACTTC